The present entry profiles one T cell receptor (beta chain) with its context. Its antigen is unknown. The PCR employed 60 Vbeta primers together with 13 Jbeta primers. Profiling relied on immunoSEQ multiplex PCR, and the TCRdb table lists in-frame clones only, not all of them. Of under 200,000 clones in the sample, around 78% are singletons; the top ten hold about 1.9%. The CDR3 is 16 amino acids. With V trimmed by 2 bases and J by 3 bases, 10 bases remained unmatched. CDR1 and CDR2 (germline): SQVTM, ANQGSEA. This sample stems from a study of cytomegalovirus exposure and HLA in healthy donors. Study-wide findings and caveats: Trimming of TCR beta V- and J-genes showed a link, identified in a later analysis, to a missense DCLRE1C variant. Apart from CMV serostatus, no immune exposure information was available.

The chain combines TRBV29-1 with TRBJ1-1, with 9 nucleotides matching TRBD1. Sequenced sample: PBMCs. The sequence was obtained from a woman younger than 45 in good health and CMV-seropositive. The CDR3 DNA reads TGCAGCGTTGAAAGAGTTGGGACAGGGCTGGACACTGAAGCTTTCTTT. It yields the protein CSVERVGTGLDTEAFF. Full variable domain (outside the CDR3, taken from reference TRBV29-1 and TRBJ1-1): SAVISQKPSRDICQRGTSLTIQCQVDSQVTMMFWYRQQPGQSLTLIATANQGSEATYESGFVIDKFPISRPNLTFSTLTVSNMSPEDSSIYLCSVERVGTGLDTEAFFGQGTRLTVV.